The 8 T cell receptor beta chains in this list originate from one sample, sequenced in a study of T cells in women clearing cervical HPV infection. TCRdb's table, derived via immunoSEQ multiplex PCR, lists solely in-frame clones and lacks some. This sample's table has fewer than 25,000 clones. The sequenced sample consisted of blood buffy coat. These receptors were taken from a woman between 18 and 70 years old with a cervical HPV16 infection that either progressed to CIN3+ or cleared (not recorded which).

In regard to this clone: The read stops 3 residues short of the end of the CDR3; the missing end is completed from the germline J gene. The sample carries other DNA sequences with the same CDR3. The chain recombines TRBV5-1 with TRBJ1-1, with unresolved D. Germline V lookup: CDR1 SGHRS, CDR2 YFSETQ. CDR3 length: 14 residues. The germline V and J ends were trimmed by 1 base and 1 base, with 8 bases remaining between them. The CDR3 spells CASSLLPRNTEAFF. The sequenced CDR3 bases are TGCGCCAGCAGCTTGTTGCCGCGGAACACTGAA.

Note on this clone: The read terminates 3 residues ahead of where the CDR3 ends, so the germline J gene completes it. The rearrangement joins TRBV7-2 to TRBJ2-1; tentatively, D is TRBD1 or TRBD2 (6 bases each). The V end was cut by 4 bases, the J end by 6 bases, with 13 bases between. The germline V gene encodes CDR1 SGHTA and CDR2 FQGNSA. The CDR3 consists of 14 residues. The CDR3 region is CASSSPGGGNEQFF. The sequenced part of the CDR3 DNA is TGTGCCAGCAGCTCCCCCGGAGGGGGCAATGAG.

As to this clone: The read gets to within 3 residues of the CDR3 end, and the germline J gene fills in the rest. The chain recombines TRBV11-2 with TRBJ2-2; D uncertain. Germline CDR1 is SGHAT and CDR2 is FQNNGV. V was shortened by 3 bases and J by 4 bases, with 12 bases between the two germline ends. The CDR3 runs to 15 residues. The CDR3 sequence is CASSLGPKSTGELFF. CDR3 bases read: TGTGCCAGCAGCTTGGGCCCCAAGAGCACCGGGGAG.

As to this clone: The read is 3 residues too short to cover the CDR3 end, so that end is filled in from the germline J gene. J is TRBJ2-1 and V is TRBV20-1, with 8 bases that match TRBD2. Germline values: CDR1 DFQATT, CDR2 SNEGSKA (reference sequence). This CDR3 comprises 12 residues. V lost 3 bases and J lost 8; bases outside the gene matches: 3. This CDR3 reads CSASGGADEQFF. The part of the CDR3 DNA that was read is TGCAGTGCTAGCGGGGGGGCCGATGAG.

In regard to this clone: Sequencing ends 3 residues short of the CDR3 end; the germline J gene provides the rest. The rearrangement uses TRBV5-1 and TRBJ2-7; 8 bases are shared with TRBD1. CDR3 length: 17 residues. The trim removed 1 base at V and 2 bases at J, leaving 11 bases unmatched. The germline V gene encodes CDR1 SGHRS and CDR2 YFSETQ. The CDR3 spells CASSLSSFGQGAYEQYF. The part of the CDR3 DNA that was read is TGCGCCAGCAGCTTGAGTTCCTTTGGACAGGGAGCCTACGAG. The full variable domain, its missing parts supplied by reference TRBV5-1 and TRBJ2-7, is KAGVTQTPRYLIKTRGQQVTLSCSPISGHRSVSWYQQTPGQGLQFLFEYFSETQRNKGNFPGRFSGRQFSNSRSEMNVSTLELGDSALYLCASSLSSFGQGAYEQYFGPGTRLTVT.

In the case of this clone: The read ends 3 residues shy of where the CDR3 ends; the end is completed using the germline J gene. The V gene is TRBV20-1, the J gene TRBJ2-2, with unresolved D. V lost 6 bases to trimming and J lost 4 bases, with 15 bases between them. Germline lookup yields CDR1 DFQATT and CDR2 SNEGSKA (reference sequence). The CDR3 is 14 amino acids. This CDR3 is CSAYPVTRTGELFF. CDR3 DNA, as far as it was read: TGCAGTGCATACCCGGTTACCCGCACCGGGGAG.

Partial CDR3 DNA: TGTGCCAGCAGCCAGGGTCAGCACAACTATGGT. This translates into CASSQGQHNYG. The whole CDR3 sequence is CASSQGQHNYGQYF. The rearrangement joins TRBV7-2 to TRBJ2-4, with D possibly TRBD1 on 5 matching bases. The read finishes 3 residues shy of the CDR3 end, and the germline J gene is used to complete it. CDR3 length: 14 residues. The germline V gene has CDR1 SGHTA and CDR2 FQGNSA.

On this clone itself: The CDR3 extends 3 residues past the end of the read, so its final part is completed from the germline J gene. V usage is TRBV10-3 and J usage is TRBJ1-3; no clear D gene. Germline CDR1 and CDR2: ENHRY and SYGVKD. This CDR3 is built from 15 residues. V shed 0 bases and J shed 0 bases, with 6 bases lying between them. CDR3 amino acids: CAISESGLSGNTIYF. CDR3 DNA, as far as it was read: TGTGCCATCAGTGAGTCAGGGCTCTCTGGAAACACC.